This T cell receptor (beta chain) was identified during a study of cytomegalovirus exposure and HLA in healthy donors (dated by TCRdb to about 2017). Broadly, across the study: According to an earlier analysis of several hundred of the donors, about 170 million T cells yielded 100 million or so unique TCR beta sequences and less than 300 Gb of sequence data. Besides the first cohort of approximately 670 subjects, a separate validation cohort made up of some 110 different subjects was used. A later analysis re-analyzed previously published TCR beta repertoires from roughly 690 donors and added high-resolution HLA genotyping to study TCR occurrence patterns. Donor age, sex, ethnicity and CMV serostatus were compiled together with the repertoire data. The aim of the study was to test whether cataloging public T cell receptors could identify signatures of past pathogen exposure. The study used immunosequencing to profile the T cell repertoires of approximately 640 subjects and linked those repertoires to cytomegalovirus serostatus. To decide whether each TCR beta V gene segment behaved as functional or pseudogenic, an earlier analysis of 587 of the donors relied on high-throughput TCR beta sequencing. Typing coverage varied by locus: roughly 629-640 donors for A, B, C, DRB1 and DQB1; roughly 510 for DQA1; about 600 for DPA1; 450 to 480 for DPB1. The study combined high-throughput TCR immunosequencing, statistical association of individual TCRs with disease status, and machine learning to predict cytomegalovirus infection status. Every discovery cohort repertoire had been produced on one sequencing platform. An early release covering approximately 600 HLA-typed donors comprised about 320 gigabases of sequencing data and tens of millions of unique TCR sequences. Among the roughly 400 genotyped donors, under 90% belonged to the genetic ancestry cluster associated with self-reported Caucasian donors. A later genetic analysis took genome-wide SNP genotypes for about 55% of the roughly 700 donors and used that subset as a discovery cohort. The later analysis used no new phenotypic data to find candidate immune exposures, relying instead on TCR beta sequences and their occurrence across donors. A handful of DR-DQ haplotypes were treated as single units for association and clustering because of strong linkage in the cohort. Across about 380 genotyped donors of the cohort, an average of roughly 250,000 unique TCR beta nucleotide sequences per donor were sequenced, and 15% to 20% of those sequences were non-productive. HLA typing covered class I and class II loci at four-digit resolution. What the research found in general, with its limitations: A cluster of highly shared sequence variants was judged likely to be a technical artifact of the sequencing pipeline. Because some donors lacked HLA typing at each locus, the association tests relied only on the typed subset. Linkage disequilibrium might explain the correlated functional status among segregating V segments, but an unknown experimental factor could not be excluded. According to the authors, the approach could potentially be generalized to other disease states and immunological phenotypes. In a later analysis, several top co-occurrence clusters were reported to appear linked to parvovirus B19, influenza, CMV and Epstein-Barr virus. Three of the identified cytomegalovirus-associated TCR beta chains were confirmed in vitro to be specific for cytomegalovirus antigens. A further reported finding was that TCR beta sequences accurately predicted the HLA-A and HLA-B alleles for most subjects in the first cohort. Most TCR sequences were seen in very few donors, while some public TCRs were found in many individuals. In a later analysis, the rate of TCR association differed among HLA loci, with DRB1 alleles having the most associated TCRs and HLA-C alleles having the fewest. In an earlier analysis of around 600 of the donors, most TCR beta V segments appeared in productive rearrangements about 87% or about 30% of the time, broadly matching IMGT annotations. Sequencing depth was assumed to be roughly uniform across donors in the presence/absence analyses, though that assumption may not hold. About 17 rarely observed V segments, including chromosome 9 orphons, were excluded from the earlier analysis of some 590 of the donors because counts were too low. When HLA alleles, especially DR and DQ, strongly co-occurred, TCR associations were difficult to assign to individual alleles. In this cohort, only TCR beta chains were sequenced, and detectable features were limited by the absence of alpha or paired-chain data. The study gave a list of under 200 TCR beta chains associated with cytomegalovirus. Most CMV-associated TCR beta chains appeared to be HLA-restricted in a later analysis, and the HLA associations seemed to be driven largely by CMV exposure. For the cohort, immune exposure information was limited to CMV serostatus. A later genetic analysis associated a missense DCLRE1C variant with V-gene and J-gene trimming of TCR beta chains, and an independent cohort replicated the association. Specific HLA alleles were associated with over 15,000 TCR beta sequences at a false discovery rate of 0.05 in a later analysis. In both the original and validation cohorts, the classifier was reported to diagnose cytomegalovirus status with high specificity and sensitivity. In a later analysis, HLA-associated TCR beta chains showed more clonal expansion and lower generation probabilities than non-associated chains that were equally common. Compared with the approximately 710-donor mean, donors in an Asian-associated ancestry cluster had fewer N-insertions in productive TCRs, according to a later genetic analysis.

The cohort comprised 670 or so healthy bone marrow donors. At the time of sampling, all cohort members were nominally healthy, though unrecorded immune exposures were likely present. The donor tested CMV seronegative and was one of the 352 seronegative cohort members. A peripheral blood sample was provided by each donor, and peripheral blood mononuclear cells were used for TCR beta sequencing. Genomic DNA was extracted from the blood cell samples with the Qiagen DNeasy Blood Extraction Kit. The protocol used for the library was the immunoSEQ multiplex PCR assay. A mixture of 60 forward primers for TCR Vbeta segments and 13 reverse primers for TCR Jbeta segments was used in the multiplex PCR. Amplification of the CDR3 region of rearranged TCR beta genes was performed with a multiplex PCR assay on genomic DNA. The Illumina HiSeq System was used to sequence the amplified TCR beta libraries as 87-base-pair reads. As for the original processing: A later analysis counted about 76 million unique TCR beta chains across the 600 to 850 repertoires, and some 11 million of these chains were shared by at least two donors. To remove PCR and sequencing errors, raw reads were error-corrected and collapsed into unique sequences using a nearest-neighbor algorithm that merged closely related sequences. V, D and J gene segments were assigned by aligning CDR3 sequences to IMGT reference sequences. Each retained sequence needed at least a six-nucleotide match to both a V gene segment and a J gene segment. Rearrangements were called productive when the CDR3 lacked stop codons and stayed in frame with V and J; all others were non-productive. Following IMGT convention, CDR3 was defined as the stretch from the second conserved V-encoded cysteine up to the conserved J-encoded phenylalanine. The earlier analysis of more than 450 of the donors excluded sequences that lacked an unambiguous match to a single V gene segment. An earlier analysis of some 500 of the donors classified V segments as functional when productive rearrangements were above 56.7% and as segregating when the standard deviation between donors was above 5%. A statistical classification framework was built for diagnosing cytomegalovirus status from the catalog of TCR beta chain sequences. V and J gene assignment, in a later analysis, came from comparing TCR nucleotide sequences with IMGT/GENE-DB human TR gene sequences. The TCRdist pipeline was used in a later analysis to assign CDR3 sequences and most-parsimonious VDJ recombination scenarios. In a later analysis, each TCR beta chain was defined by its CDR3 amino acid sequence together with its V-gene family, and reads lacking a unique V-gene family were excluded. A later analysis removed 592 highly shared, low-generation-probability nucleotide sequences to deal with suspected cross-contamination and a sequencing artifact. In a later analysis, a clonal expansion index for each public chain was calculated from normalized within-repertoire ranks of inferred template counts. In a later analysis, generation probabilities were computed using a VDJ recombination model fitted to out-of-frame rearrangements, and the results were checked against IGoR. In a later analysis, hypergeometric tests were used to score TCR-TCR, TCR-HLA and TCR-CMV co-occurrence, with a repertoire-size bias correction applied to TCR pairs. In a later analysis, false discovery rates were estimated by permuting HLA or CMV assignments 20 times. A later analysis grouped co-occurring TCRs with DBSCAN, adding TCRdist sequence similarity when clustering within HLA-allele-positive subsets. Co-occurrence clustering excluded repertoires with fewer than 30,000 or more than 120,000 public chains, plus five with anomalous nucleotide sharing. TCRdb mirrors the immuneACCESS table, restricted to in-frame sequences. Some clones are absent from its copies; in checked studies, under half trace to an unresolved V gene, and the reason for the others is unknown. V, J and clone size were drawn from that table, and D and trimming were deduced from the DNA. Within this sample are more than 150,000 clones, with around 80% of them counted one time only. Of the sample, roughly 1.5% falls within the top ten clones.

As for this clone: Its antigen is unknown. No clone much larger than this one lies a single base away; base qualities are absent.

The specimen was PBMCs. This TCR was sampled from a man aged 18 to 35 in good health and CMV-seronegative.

In nucleotides, the sequence is TGTGCCAGCAGTTCAGGGGGCGTGGACAGTAAAGAAAAACTGTTTTTT. It codes for CASSSGGVDSKEKLFF. The rearrangement combines TRBV6-5 with TRBJ1-4; 8 central nucleotides agree with TRBD1. From cysteine to phenylalanine, the CDR3 is 16 amino acids long. The retained sequence is limited to the CDR3, 48 bases, with the frame set at the first base. CDR1 MNHEY and CDR2 SVGAGI are derived from the germline V gene. Trimmed from V: 4 bases; trimmed from J: 8 bases; junction bases lacking a gene match: 12.